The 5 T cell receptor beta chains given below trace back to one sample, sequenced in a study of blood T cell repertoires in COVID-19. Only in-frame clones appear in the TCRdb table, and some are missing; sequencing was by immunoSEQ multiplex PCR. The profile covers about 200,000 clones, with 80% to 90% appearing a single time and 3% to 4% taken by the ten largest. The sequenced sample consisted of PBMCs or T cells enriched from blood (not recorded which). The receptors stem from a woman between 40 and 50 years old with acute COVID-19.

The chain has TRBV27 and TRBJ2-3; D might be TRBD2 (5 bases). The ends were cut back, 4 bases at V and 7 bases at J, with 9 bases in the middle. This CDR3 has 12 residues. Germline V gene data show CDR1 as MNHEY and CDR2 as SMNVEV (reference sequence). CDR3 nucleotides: TGTGCCAGCAGTTCGAACGGGAATACGCAGTATTTT. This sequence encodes CASSSNGNTQYF.

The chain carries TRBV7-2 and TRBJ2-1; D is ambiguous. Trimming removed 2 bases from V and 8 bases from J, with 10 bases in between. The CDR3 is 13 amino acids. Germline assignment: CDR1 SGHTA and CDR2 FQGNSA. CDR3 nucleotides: TGTGCCAGCAGCTTATCGTACTCTCATGAGCAGTTCTTC. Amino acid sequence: CASSLSYSHEQFF. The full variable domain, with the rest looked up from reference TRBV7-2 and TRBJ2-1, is GAGVSQSPSNKVTEKGKDVELRCDPISGHTALYWYRQSLGQGLEFLIYFQGNSAPDKSGLPSDRFSAERTGGSVSTLTIQRTQQEDSAVYLCASSLSYSHEQFFGPGTRLTVL.

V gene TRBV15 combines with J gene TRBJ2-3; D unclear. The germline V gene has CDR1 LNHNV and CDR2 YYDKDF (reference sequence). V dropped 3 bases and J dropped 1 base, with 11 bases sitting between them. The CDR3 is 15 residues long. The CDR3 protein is CATSRALGGTDTQYF. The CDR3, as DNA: TGTGCCACCAGCAGGGCCCTAGGAGGCACAGATACGCAGTATTTT.

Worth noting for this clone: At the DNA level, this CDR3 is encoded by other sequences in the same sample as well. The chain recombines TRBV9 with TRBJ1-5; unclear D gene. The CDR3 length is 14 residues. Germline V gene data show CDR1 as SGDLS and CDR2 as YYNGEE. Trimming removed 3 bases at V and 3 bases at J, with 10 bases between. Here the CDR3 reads CASSGPGNNQPQHF. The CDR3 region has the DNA TGTGCCAGCAGCGGGCCGGGGAACAATCAGCCCCAGCATTTT.

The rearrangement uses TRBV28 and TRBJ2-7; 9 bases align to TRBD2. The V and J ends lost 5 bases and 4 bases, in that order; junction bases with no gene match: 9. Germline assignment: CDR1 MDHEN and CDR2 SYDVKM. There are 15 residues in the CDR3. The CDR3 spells CASSPGSGRPYEQYF. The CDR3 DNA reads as TGTGCCAGCAGTCCCGGGAGCGGGAGGCCGTACGAGCAGTACTTC.